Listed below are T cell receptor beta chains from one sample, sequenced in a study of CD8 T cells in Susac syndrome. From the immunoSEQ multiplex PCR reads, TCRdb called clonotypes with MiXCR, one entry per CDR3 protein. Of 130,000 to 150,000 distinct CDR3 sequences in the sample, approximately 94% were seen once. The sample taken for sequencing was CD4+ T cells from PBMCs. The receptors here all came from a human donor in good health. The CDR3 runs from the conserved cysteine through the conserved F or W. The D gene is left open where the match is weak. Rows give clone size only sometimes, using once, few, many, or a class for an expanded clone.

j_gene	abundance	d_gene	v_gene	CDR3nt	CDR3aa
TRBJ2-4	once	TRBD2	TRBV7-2	TGTGCCAGCAGCCGTAGCGGGAGCGGAAACATTCAGTACTTC	CASSRSGSGNIQYF
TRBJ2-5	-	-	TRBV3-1	TGTGCCAGCTGTCGGCGGGTCGGGGGTCGAGAGACCCAGTACTTC	CASCRRVGGRETQYF
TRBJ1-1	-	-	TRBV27	TGTGCCAGCAGACGGACGGCGAACACTGAAGCTTTCTTT	CASRRTANTEAFF
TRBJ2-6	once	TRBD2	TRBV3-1	TGTGCCAGCAGGCTATTGGGAGGGCACGGCTCTGGGGCCAACGTCCTGACTTTC	CASRLLGGHGSGANVLTF
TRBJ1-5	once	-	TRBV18	TGTGCCAGCTTGCAGGATGGAGGGGGCAATCAGCCCCAGCATTTT	CASLQDGGGNQPQHF
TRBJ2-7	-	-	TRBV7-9	TGTGCCAGCAGCTTAGGGATTCAGGGGTCCCATTACGAGCAGTACTTC	CASSLGIQGSHYEQYF
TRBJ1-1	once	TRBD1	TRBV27	TGTGCCAGCAGATTGCAAGGGCTTTACAGGGGGCTTGAGGTGAACACTGAAGCTTTCTTT	CASRLQGLYRGLEVNTEAFF
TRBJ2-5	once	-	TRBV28	TGTGCCAGCAGTGAAACAGTCCAAGAGACCCAGTACTTC	CASSETVQETQYF
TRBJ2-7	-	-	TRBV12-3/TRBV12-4	TGTGCCAGCAGGACCGGCCGACGCTCCTACGAGCAGTACTTC	CASRTGRRSYEQYF
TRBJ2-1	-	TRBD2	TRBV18	TGTGCCAGCTCACCACCGAGCGGGAGGGAATTATATGAGCAGTTCTTC	CASSPPSGRELYEQFF
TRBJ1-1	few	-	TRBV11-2	TGTGCCAGCAGCTTTCGGGGAGGGACTGAAGCTTTCTTT	CASSFRGGTEAFF
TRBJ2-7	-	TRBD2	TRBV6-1	TGTGCCAGCAGTGAGACTAGCAGGAGGCGGTACGAGCAGTACTTC	CASSETSRRRYEQYF
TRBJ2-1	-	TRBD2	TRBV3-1	TGTGCCAGCAGCCAAGATCGGAAGCGGGAGAGTTCGGATGAGCAGTTCTTC	CASSQDRKRESSDEQFF
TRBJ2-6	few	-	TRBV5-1	TGCGCCAGCAGCTTGACGGTCTCTGGGGCCAACGTCCTGACTTTC	CASSLTVSGANVLTF
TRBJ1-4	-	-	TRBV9	TGTGCCAGCAGCGAGACCCCAGGGATCGATGAAAAACTGTTTTTT	CASSETPGIDEKLFF
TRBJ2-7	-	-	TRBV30	TGTGCCTGGAGTGGCCTTTCTAGGGGCCAATCCTCCTACGAGCAGTACTTC	CAWSGLSRGQSSYEQYF
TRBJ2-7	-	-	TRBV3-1	TGTGCCAGCAGCCTAAACCAGGATGAGCAGTACTTC	CASSLNQDEQYF
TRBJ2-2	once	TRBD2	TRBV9	TGTGCCAGCAGCACTCTCGGCGGGAGGGCGAACACCGGGGAGCTGTTTTTT	CASSTLGGRANTGELFF
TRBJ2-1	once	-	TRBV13	TGTGCCAGCAGCTTAGGGCGAGGGGGGGAGCAGTTCTTC	CASSLGRGGEQFF
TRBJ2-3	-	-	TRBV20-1	TGCAGTGCTAGAGACCCTAGACAGGGAGGAACAGATACGCAGTATTTT	CSARDPRQGGTDTQYF
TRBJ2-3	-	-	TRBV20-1	TGCAGTGCTAGAGAGACTAGCACAGATACGCAGTATTTT	CSARETSTDTQYF